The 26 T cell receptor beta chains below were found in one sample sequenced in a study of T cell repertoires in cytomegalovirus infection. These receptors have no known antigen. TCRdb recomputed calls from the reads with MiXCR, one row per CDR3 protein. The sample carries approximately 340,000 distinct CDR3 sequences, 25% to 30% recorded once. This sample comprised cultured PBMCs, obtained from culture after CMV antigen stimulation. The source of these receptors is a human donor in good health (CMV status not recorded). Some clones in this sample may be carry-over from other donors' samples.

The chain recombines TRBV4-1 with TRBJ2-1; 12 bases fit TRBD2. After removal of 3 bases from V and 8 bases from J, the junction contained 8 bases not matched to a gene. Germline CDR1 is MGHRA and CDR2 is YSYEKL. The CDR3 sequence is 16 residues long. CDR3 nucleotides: TGCGCCAGCAGCCATCCTAGCGGGGGGGCCGTCGATGAGCAGTTCTTC. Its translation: CASSHPSGGAVDEQFF.

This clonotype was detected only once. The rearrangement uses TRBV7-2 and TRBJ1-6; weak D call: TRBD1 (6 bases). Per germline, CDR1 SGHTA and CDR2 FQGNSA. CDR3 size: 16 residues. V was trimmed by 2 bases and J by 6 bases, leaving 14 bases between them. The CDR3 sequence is CASSLSDRGVNSPLHF. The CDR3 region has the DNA TGTGCCAGCAGCTTATCGGACAGAGGAGTTAATTCACCCCTCCACTTT.

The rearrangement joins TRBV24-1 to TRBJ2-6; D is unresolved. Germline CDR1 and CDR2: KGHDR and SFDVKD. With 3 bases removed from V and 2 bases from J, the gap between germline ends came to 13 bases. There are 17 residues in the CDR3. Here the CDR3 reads CATSDRMKAAGANVLTF. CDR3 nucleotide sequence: TGTGCCACCAGTGATCGGATGAAGGCAGCTGGGGCCAACGTCCTGACTTTC.

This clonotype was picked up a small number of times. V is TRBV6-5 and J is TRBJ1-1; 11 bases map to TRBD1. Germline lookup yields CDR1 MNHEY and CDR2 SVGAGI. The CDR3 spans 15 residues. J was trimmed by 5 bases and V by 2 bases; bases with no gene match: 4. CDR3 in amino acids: CASSYPGQGVTEAFF. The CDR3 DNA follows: TGTGCCAGCAGTTACCCGGGACAGGGGGTAACTGAAGCTTTCTTT.

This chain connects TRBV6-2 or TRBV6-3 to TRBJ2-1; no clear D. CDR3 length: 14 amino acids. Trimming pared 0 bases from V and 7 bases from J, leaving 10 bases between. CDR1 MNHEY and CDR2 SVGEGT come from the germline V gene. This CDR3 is CASSYSMSGNEQFF. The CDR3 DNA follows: TGTGCCAGCAGTTACTCGATGTCAGGTAATGAGCAGTTCTTC.

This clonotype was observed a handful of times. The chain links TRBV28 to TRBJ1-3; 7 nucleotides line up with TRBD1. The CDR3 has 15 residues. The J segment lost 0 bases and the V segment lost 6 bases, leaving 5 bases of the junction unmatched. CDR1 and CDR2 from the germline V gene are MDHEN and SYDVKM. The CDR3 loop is CASSAWTGSGNTIYF. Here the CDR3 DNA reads TGTGCCAGCAGCGCCTGGACAGGCTCTGGAAACACCATATATTTT. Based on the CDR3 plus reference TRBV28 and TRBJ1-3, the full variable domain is DVKVTQSSRYLVKRTGEKVFLECVQDMDHENMFWYRQDPGLGLRLIYFSYDVKMKEKGDIPEGYSVSREKKERFSLILESASTNQTSMYLCASSAWTGSGNTIYFGEGSWLTVV.

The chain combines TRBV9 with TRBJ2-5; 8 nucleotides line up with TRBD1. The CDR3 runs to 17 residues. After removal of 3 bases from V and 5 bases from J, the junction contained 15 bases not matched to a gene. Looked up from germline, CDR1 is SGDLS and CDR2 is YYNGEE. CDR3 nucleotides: TGTGCCAGCAGCGCCCACAGGGGGAATAGCGTAGGGGAGACCCAGTACTTC. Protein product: CASSAHRGNSVGETQYF.

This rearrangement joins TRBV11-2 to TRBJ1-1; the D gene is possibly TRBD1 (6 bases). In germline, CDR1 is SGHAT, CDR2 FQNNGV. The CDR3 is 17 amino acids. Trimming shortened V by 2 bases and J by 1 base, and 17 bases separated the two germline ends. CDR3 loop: CASSLSWRGGGNTEAFF. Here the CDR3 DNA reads TGTGCCAGCAGCTTAAGTTGGAGGGGAGGGGGGAACACTGAAGCTTTCTTT.

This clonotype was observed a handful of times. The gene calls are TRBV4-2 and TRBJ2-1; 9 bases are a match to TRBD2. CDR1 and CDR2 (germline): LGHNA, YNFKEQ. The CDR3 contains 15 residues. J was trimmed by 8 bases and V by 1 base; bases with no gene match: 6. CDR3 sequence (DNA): TGTGCCAGCAGCCAAGTCTTAGCGGGAGCGTATGAGCAGTTCTTC. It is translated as CASSQVLAGAYEQFF.

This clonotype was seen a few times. The CDR3 coding sequence is TGCGCCAGCAGCCCTTCGACTAGCGGGAGAACAGATACGCAGTATTTT. This codes for CASSPSTSGRTDTQYF. The chain joins TRBV5-1 to TRBJ2-3, with 12 bases aligning to TRBD2. The CDR3 spans 16 residues. Germline CDR1 SGHRS, CDR2 YFSETQ. With V trimmed by 4 bases and J by 3 bases, 6 bases remained unmatched.

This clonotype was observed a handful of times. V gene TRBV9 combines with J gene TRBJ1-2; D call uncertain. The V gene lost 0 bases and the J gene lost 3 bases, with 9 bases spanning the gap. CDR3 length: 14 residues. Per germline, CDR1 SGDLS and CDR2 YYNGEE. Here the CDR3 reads CASSVDQWDYGYTF. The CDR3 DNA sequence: TGTGCCAGCAGCGTAGACCAATGGGACTATGGCTACACCTTC.

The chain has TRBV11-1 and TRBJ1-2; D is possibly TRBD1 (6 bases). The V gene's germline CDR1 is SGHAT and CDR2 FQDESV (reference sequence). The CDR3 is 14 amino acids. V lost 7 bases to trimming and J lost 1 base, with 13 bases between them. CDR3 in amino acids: CASNSGDINYGYTF. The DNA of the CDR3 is TGTGCCAGCAACTCGGGGGACATTAACTATGGCTACACCTTC.

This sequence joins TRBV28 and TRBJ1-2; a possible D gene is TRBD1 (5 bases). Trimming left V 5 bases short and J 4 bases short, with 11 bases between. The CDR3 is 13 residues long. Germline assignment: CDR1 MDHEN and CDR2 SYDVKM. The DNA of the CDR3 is TGTGCCAGCAGTACCGGGACCCTCTATGGCTACACCTTC. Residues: CASSTGTLYGYTF.

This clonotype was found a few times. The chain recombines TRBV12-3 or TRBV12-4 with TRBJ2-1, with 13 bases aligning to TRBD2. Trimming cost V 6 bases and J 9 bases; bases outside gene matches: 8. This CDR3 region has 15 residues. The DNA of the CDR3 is TGTGCCAGCAGCCGGACTAGCGGGAGAGGGGGTGAGCAGTTCTTC. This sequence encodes CASSRTSGRGGEQFF.

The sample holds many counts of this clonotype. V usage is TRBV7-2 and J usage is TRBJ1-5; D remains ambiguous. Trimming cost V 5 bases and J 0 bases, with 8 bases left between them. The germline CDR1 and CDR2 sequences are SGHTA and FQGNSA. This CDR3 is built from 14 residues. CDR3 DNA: TGTGCCAGCAGCCGAGGACTTAGCAATCAGCCCCAGCATTTT. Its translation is CASSRGLSNQPQHF.

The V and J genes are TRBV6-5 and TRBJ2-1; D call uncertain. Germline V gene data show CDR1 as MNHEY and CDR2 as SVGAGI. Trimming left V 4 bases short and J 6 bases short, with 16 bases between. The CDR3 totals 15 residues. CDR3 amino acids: CASSFTISGTNEQFF. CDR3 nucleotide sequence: TGTGCCAGCAGTTTCACGATAAGTGGAACCAATGAGCAGTTCTTC.

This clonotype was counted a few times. The CDR3 DNA reads as TGTGCCAGTAGTATAGATTACGGTGCCTTTGGCAAAAACATTCAGTACTTC. It specifies CASSIDYGAFGKNIQYF. The chain is built from TRBV19 and TRBJ2-4; D is unresolved. The V end was cut by 0 bases, the J end by 3 bases, with 15 bases between. The CDR3 is 17 residues long. Looked up from germline, CDR1 is LNHDA and CDR2 is SQIVND (reference sequence).

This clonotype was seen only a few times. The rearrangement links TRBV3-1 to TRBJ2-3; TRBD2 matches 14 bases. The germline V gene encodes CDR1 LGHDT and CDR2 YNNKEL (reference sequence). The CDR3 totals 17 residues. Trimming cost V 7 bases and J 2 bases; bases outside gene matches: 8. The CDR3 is CASTLRTSGGYTDTQYF. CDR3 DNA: TGTGCCAGCACCCTTCGGACTAGCGGGGGGTACACAGATACGCAGTATTTT.

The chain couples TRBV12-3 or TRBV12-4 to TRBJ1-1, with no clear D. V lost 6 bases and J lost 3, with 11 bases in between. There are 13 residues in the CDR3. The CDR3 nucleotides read TGTGCCAGCAGCTCCCCGCGAGACACTGAAGCTTTCTTT. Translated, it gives CASSSPRDTEAFF.

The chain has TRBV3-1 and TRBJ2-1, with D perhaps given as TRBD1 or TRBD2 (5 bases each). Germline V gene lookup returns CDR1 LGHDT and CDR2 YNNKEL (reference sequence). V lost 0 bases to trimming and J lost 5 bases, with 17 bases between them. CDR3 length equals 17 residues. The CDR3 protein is CASSQDRGAGLNNEQFF. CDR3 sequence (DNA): TGTGCCAGCAGCCAAGATCGAGGGGCGGGCCTGAACAATGAGCAGTTCTTC.

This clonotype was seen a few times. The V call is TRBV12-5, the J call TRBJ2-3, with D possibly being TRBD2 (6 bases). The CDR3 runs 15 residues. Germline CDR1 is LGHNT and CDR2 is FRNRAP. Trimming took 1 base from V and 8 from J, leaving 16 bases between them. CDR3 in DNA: TGTGCTAGTGGTTTGGCCTCGGACTATTCGGGTACGCAGTATTTT. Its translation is CASGLASDYSGTQYF.

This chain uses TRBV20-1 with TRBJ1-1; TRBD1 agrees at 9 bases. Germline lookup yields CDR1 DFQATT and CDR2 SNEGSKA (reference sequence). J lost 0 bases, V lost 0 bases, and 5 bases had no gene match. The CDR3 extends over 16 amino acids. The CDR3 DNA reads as TGCAGTGCTAGAGAGGACAGGGGCTTTATGAACACTGAAGCTTTCTTT. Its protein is CSAREDRGFMNTEAFF.

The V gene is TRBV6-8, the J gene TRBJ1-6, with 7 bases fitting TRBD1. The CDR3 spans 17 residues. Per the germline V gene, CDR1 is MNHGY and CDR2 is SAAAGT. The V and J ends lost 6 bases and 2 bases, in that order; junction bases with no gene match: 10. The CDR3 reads CASRSLYGTAYNSPLHF. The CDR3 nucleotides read TGTGCCAGCAGGTCACTGTATGGGACAGCCTATAATTCACCCCTCCACTTT.

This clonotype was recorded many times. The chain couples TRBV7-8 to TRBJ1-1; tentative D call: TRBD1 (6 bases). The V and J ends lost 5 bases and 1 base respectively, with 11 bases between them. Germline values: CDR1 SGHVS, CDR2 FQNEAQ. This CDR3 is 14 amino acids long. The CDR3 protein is CASSPDSSNTEAFF. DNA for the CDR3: TGTGCCAGCAGCCCGGACAGTTCGAACACTGAAGCTTTCTTT.

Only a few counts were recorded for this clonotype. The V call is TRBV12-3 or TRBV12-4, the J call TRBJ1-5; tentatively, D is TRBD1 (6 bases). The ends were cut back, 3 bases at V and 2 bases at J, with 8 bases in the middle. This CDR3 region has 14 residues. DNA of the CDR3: TGTGCCAGCAGTTTCGCAGGGGGCAATCAGCCCCAGCATTTT. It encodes CASSFAGGNQPQHF.

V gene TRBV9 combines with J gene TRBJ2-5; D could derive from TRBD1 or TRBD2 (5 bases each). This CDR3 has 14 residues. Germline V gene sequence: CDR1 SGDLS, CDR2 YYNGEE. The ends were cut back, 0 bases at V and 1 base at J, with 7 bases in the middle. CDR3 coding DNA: TGTGCCAGCAGCGTAGGGGGGATCCAAGAGACCCAGTACTTC. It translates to CASSVGGIQETQYF.